The 27 T cell receptor beta chains below all came from one sample that was sequenced in a study of blood T cell repertoires in COVID-19. This table comes from immunoSEQ multiplex PCR, and its TCRdb copy is limited to in-frame clones, with some not included. The sample has 250,000 to 300,000 clones; roughly 93% are singletons. The sequenced sample was PBMCs or T cells enriched from blood (not recorded which). The receptors were gathered from a woman aged 35 to 49 with acute COVID-19.

The chain employs TRBV6-5 and TRBJ2-7, with 10 bases that match TRBD1. The CDR3 runs 13 residues. From germline, CDR1 is MNHEY and CDR2 SVGAGI. V gave up 7 bases and J gave up 2 bases; unmatched junction bases: 2. CDR3 nucleotides: TGTGCCAGCAAGGACAGGGGGACCTACGAGCAGTACTTC. Translated, it gives CASKDRGTYEQYF.

This clone turned up a few times. The chain employs TRBV28 and TRBJ2-5, with D tentatively TRBD1 (5 bases). The germline V gene encodes CDR1 MDHEN and CDR2 SYDVKM. This CDR3 spans 15 amino acids. The V gene lost 4 bases and the J gene lost 1 base, with 13 bases spanning the gap. The chain's CDR3 is CASSWGGLGQETQYF. DNA for the CDR3: TGTGCCAGCAGTTGGGGCGGTCTGGGCCAAGAGACCCAGTACTTC. Combining the CDR3 with reference TRBV28 and TRBJ2-5 gives the whole variable domain DVKVTQSSRYLVKRTGEKVFLECVQDMDHENMFWYRQDPGLGLRLIYFSYDVKMKEKGDIPEGYSVSREKKERFSLILESASTNQTSMYLCASSWGGLGQETQYFGPGTRLLVL.

The chain employs TRBV18 and TRBJ1-2, with 10 nucleotides matching TRBD1. The CDR3 covers 15 residues. Germline trimming cut 3 bases from V and 4 bases from J; bases unmatched to any gene: 5. CDR1 is KGHSH, CDR2 LQKENI, per germline. The CDR3 DNA sequence: TGTGCCAGCTCACCTTGGGACAGGGGAACCTATGGCTACACCTTC. Translation gives CASSPWDRGTYGYTF.

The CDR3 DNA follows: TGTGCCTGGAACAAAGGACTAGGGGGTTACGAGCAGTACTTC. Its translation is CAWNKGLGGYEQYF. The genes are TRBV30 and TRBJ2-7; possible D gene TRBD2, 7 bases. Per germline, CDR1 GTSNPN and CDR2 SVGIG (reference sequence). The CDR3 consists of 14 residues. V was shortened by 4 bases and J by 4 bases, with 17 bases between the two germline ends.

For this clone: The sample contains more than one DNA sequence encoding this CDR3. This chain links TRBV28 with TRBJ1-2, with TRBD1 identical over 7 bases. The CDR3 covers 13 residues. The trim removed 6 bases at V and 0 bases at J, leaving 1 base unmatched. Germline V gene data show CDR1 as MDHEN and CDR2 as SYDVKM. This CDR3 is CASRGTANYGYTF. CDR3 bases: TGTGCCAGCAGAGGGACAGCTAACTATGGCTACACCTTC.

V is TRBV30 and J is TRBJ1-2; no clear D. The germline V gene encodes CDR1 GTSNPN and CDR2 SVGIG (reference sequence). The length of the CDR3 is 16 residues. The V end was cut by 6 bases, the J end by 8 bases, with 28 bases between. CDR3 in amino acids: CACSPGVPSGGSGYTF. The CDR3 DNA reads as TGTGCCTGCTCCCCCGGAGTTCCGTCCGGTGGGAGCGGCTACACCTTC.

V gene TRBV24-1 combines with J gene TRBJ1-5; D gene ambiguous. V dropped 5 bases and J dropped 3 bases, with 7 bases sitting between them. Germline-derived CDR1 and CDR2 are KGHDR and SFDVKD. This CDR3 comprises 13 residues. Written as DNA, the CDR3 is TGTGCCACCAGTGCCAGGAACAATCAGCCCCAGCATTTT. It encodes CATSARNNQPQHF.

The rearrangement links TRBV27 to TRBJ1-1; D gene uncertain. The ends were cut back, 10 bases at V and 3 bases at J, with 12 bases in the middle. Germline CDR1 MNHEY, CDR2 SMNVEV (reference sequence). The CDR3 totals 12 residues. Here the CDR3 reads CATHARDTEAFF. The CDR3 nucleotides read TGTGCCACCCACGCCCGGGACACTGAAGCTTTCTTT.

The V call is TRBV6-1, the J call TRBJ1-1; D ambiguous. The CDR3 totals 15 residues. Trimming took 1 base from V and 2 from J, leaving 11 bases between them. Per germline, CDR1 MNHNS and CDR2 SASEGT. CDR3 DNA sequence: TGTGCCAGCAGTGAAGTTGAGAGGGCAAACACTGAAGCTTTCTTT. It translates to CASSEVERANTEAFF.

CDR3 coding DNA: TGTGCCAGCAGTGAAAACAGGGGTGGGGAAAAACTGTTTTTT. Translating it yields CASSENRGGEKLFF. This chain links TRBV6-1 with TRBJ1-4; 7 bases align to TRBD1. CDR3 size: 14 residues. V was clipped by 2 bases and J by 8 bases; unmatched bases: 5. Looked up from germline, CDR1 is MNHNS and CDR2 is SASEGT.

The DNA of the CDR3 is TGTGCCAGCAGTTACCTCCCCTTGGGACAATCGCCTGAAGCTTTCTTT. Encoded protein: CASSYLPLGQSPEAFF. This chain connects TRBV6-2 or TRBV6-3 to TRBJ1-1, with a tentative D call TRBD1 (6 bases). Germline V gene data show CDR1 as MNHEY and CDR2 as SVGEGT. CDR3 length: 16 amino acids. Trimming removed 2 bases from V and 6 bases from J, with 19 bases in between.

The chain combines TRBV28 with TRBJ1-5, with 8 positions matching TRBD1. The CDR3 spans 16 residues. V was pared by 6 bases and J by 1 base, with 8 bases of the junction left unmatched. Germline loops: CDR1 MDHEN, CDR2 SYDVKM. The CDR3 nucleotides read TGTGCCAGCAGATCTATCGGACAGGGAAGCAATCAGCCCCAGCATTTT. Translating gives CASRSIGQGSNQPQHF.

This chain connects TRBV5-4 to TRBJ2-5, with D tentatively TRBD1 (5 bases). This CDR3 contains 14 residues. Germline V lookup: CDR1 SGHNT, CDR2 YYREEE (reference sequence). V was cut by 3 bases and J by 1 base, with 10 bases left in between. CDR3 protein: CASSWGRAQETQYF. CDR3 nucleotides: TGTGCCAGCAGCTGGGGCAGGGCCCAAGAGACCCAGTACTTC. The variable domain in full, completed from reference TRBV5-4 and TRBJ2-5, reads ETGVTQSPTHLIKTRGQQVTLRCSSQSGHNTVSWYQQALGQGPQFIFQYYREEENGRGNFPPRFSGLQFPNYSSELNVNALELDDSALYLCASSWGRAQETQYFGPGTRLLVL.

The rearrangement joins TRBV29-1 to TRBJ2-7; 7 bases are shared with TRBD1. Trimming removed 4 bases from V and 2 bases from J; junction bases left unmatched: 8. CDR3 length: 14 amino acids. Germline lookup yields CDR1 SQVTM and CDR2 ANQGSEA. The CDR3 DNA is TGCAGCGTTGCGGGACAGAGATCGACCTACGAGCAGTACTTC. This codes for CSVAGQRSTYEQYF.

The chain couples TRBV10-3 to TRBJ1-1; maybe TRBD1 (6 bases). The germline CDR1 and CDR2 sequences are ENHRY and SYGVKD. V shed 4 bases and J shed 2 bases, with 11 bases lying between them. The CDR3 has 14 amino acids. In DNA, the CDR3 is TGTGCCATCAGTGGGGCAGGGGTTAACACTGAAGCTTTCTTT. Residues: CAISGAGVNTEAFF.

The chain's CDR3 is CASSHGTSRTDTQYF. CDR3 coding DNA: TGTGCCAGCAGCCACGGGACTAGCAGGACAGATACGCAGTATTTT. The rearrangement uses TRBV5-4 and TRBJ2-3; 9 bases align to TRBD2. The CDR3 has 15 amino acids. CDR1 is SGHNT and CDR2 is YYREEE in the germline V gene (reference sequence). Trimming at V came to 4 bases and at J to 3 bases, leaving 6 bases not matched to a gene.

The genes are TRBV28 and TRBJ2-1; 7 bases map to TRBD1. Trimming removed 6 bases from V and 6 bases from J; junction bases left unmatched: 8. Germline V gives CDR1 MDHEN, CDR2 SYDVKM. CDR3 length: 14 amino acids. The CDR3 DNA sequence: TGTGCCAGCAGCTTTCTTACAGGGGCCAATGAGCAGTTCTTC. This encodes CASSFLTGANEQFF.

A single count supports this clone. The CDR3 is CASTRGGKLFF. CDR3 in DNA: TGCGCCAGCACCCGAGGGGGAAAACTGTTTTTT. The chain links TRBV23-1 to TRBJ1-4, with TRBD1 as a possible D gene (6 bases). TRBV23-1 is reported as an ORF; its role is uncertain. The CDR3 consists of 11 residues. V was cut by 7 bases and J by 10 bases, with 10 bases left in between.

V gene TRBV28 combines with J gene TRBJ1-2; 7 nucleotides line up with TRBD1. The CDR3 runs to 14 residues. Per the germline V gene, CDR1 is MDHEN and CDR2 is SYDVKM. V lost 6 bases and J lost 0; bases outside the gene matches: 4. CDR3 bases: TGTGCCAGCAGCACCGGGACAGCTAACTATGGCTACACCTTC. Amino acids: CASSTGTANYGYTF.

This clone has more than one count but fewer than ten. The J gene is TRBJ2-2, the V gene TRBV5-4; 7 positions match TRBD1. Germline-derived CDR1 and CDR2 are SGHNT and YYREEE (reference sequence). This CDR3 has 16 residues. Trimming removed 3 bases from V and 8 bases from J; junction bases left unmatched: 13. CDR3 protein: CASSSPRQGQGGELFF. In nucleotides, the CDR3 is TGTGCCAGCAGCTCCCCACGACAGGGTCAAGGTGGGGAGCTGTTTTTT.

This sequence joins TRBV7-6 and TRBJ2-1, with 13 bases fitting TRBD2. The CDR3 spans 16 residues. The germline V gene has CDR1 SGHVS and CDR2 FNYEAQ. J gave up 5 bases and V 5 bases, and 6 bases lay outside the gene matches. The DNA for the CDR3 is TGTGCCAGCAGCGGAATGGGACTAGCGGGACACAATGAGCAGTTCTTC. Protein: CASSGMGLAGHNEQFF.

V gene TRBV6-5 combines with J gene TRBJ1-1, with D possibly TRBD1 on 5 matching bases. This CDR3 region has 13 residues. The germline V and J ends were trimmed by 6 bases and 8 bases, with 16 bases remaining between them. Germline V gene data show CDR1 as MNHEY and CDR2 as SVGAGI. CDR3 nucleotides: TGTGCCAGCAGACGTACAGGTAGCGGGGAAGCTTTCTTT. Protein product: CASRRTGSGEAFF.

This chain links TRBV5-4 with TRBJ2-2; possibly TRBD1 for D (6 bases). The V end was cut by 1 base, the J end by 1 base, with 8 bases between. CDR3 length equals 15 residues. In germline, CDR1 is SGHNT, CDR2 YYREEE (reference sequence). The DNA of the CDR3 is TGTGCCAGCAGCTTGAAACAGGGGAACACCGGGGAGCTGTTTTTT. Translation: CASSLKQGNTGELFF. The whole variable domain, remainder taken from reference TRBV5-4 and TRBJ2-2, is ETGVTQSPTHLIKTRGQQVTLRCSSQSGHNTVSWYQQALGQGPQFIFQYYREEENGRGNFPPRFSGLQFPNYSSELNVNALELDDSALYLCASSLKQGNTGELFFGEGSRLTVL.

The chain links TRBV5-1 to TRBJ1-3; D unresolved. This CDR3 has 15 residues. V shed 4 bases and J shed 0 bases, with 11 bases lying between them. In germline, CDR1 is SGHRS, CDR2 YFSETQ. The CDR3 reads CASSIDGFSGNTIYF. CDR3 nucleotide sequence: TGCGCCAGCAGCATCGACGGGTTCTCTGGAAACACCATATATTTT.

The gene calls are TRBV29-1 and TRBJ1-1; no definite D call. This CDR3 region has 13 residues. V was clipped by 4 bases and J by 6 bases, with 15 bases between them. Germline CDR1 SQVTM, CDR2 ANQGSEA. Here the CDR3 DNA reads TGCAGCGTTGGCGCTAGAATGCGGGCTGAAGCTTTCTTT. It yields the protein CSVGARMRAEAFF.

V and J are TRBV9 and TRBJ2-7; 11 bases are shared with TRBD2. CDR1 is SGDLS and CDR2 is YYNGEE in the germline V gene. The CDR3 is 19 amino acids. V was clipped by 4 bases and J by 4 bases; unmatched bases: 19. CDR3 sequence reads: CASSPTVLAGGAGTYEQYF. The CDR3 region has the DNA TGTGCCAGCAGCCCCACCGTCCTAGCGGGAGGAGCAGGAACGTACGAGCAGTACTTC.

This sequence joins TRBV19 and TRBJ2-5; TRBD1 might be the D (5 bases). The CDR3 runs 13 residues. Trimming pared 3 bases from V and 1 base from J, leaving 6 bases between. From germline, CDR1 is LNHDA and CDR2 SQIVND (reference sequence). CDR3 region: CASSIDSQETQYF. Here the CDR3 DNA reads TGTGCCAGTAGTATTGACAGCCAAGAGACCCAGTACTTC.